The 27 T cell receptor beta chains in this list originate from one sample, sequenced in a study of radiotherapy plus CTLA-4 blockade in lung cancer. The method was immunoSEQ multiplex PCR; TCRdb's version includes in-frame clones alone and lacks a portion of them. This sample has around 99,000 clones; just over 85% occur once, and the top ten carry 4.9%. Sequencing was performed on peripheral blood, taken from a patient treated with radiotherapy plus ipilimumab. The receptors stem from a human donor with non-small cell lung cancer that progressed on radiotherapy plus ipilimumab.

The V call is TRBV5-1, the J call TRBJ2-3, with D uncertain. CDR3 length: 14 amino acids. The V gene lost 1 base and the J gene lost 7 bases, with 13 bases spanning the gap. CDR1 and CDR2 from the germline V gene are SGHRS and YFSETQ. This CDR3 reads CASSLLLAGNTQYF. The CDR3 bases are TGCGCCAGCAGCTTGTTACTGGCTGGAAATACGCAGTATTTT.

V gene TRBV2 combines with J gene TRBJ2-2, with D possibly matching TRBD1 (6 bases). The CDR3 consists of 12 residues. V lost 3 bases to trimming and J lost 11 bases, with 10 bases between them. Germline assignment: CDR1 SNHLY and CDR2 FYNNEI. As DNA, the CDR3 is TGTGCCAGCAGTGACAGGGGCTATGAGCTGTTTTTT. It specifies CASSDRGYELFF.

This rearrangement joins TRBV6-5 to TRBJ2-3, with a tentative D call TRBD2 (5 bases). Germline assignment: CDR1 MNHEY and CDR2 SVGAGI. Trimming removed 6 bases at V and 5 bases at J, with 15 bases between. CDR3 size: 14 residues. Written as DNA, the CDR3 is TGTGCCAGCAGAACCCGGGCAGAGGGAGATACGCAGTATTTT. This encodes CASRTRAEGDTQYF.

This chain uses TRBV19 with TRBJ2-5; 7 nucleotides line up with TRBD1. Germline V gene lookup returns CDR1 LNHDA and CDR2 SQIVND (reference sequence). Trimming took 10 bases from V and 1 from J; bases not matched to a gene: 12. The CDR3 runs to 15 residues. CDR3 bases: TGTGCCACTCGACAGGGCCTAGTGGGCCAAGAGACCCAGTACTTC. Its translation is CATRQGLVGQETQYF.

The chain uses TRBV29-1 and TRBJ2-3; D might be TRBD1 or TRBD2, each matching 5 bases. Germline V CDR1 and CDR2: SQVTM, ANQGSEA. Trimming pared 7 bases from V and 6 bases from J, leaving 14 bases between. CDR3 length: 12 residues. The CDR3 coding sequence is TGCAGCGCTTCGGGACCTGGGGATACGCAGTATTTT. Protein: CSASGPGDTQYF.

This clone has only a few counts. V gene TRBV19 combines with J gene TRBJ1-1; maybe TRBD1 (5 bases). Germline lookup yields CDR1 LNHDA and CDR2 SQIVND (reference sequence). Trimming stripped 3 bases from V and 6 bases from J, with 14 bases between. This CDR3 has 14 residues. The DNA of the CDR3 is TGTGCCAGTAGTATTGGAGGGGTGGTAGCTGAAGCTTTCTTT. Its protein is CASSIGGVVAEAFF.

The chain joins TRBV30 to TRBJ2-7; D might be TRBD2 (5 bases). V was cut by 3 bases and J by 0 bases, with 12 bases left in between. Per germline, CDR1 GTSNPN and CDR2 SVGIG (reference sequence). The CDR3 runs to 14 residues. The CDR3 bases are TGTGCCTGGAGCCCGCTGGCGGGCTCCTACGAGCAGTACTTC. It is translated as CAWSPLAGSYEQYF.

V usage is TRBV29-1 and J usage is TRBJ2-5; no clear D. Germline CDR1 reads SQVTM; CDR2 reads ANQGSEA. The CDR3 runs to 13 residues. Trimming took 1 base from V and 3 from J, leaving 9 bases between them. CDR3 coding DNA: TGCAGCGTTGAAGGGCCCGCGAAAGAGACCCAGTACTTC. Amino acid sequence: CSVEGPAKETQYF.

J is TRBJ1-1 and V is TRBV28; D is possibly TRBD1 (5 bases). Germline CDR1 and CDR2: MDHEN and SYDVKM. The CDR3 is made up of 14 amino acids. V dropped 2 bases and J dropped 4 bases, with 11 bases sitting between them. The CDR3 sequence: CASSLIAGGTEAFF. CDR3 nucleotides: TGTGCCAGCAGTTTAATCGCCGGGGGCACTGAAGCTTTCTTT.

The chain uses TRBV5-6 and TRBJ2-1; D remains unclear. The V and J ends lost 3 bases and 9 bases respectively, with 13 bases between them. This CDR3 comprises 13 residues. Germline V gene lookup returns CDR1 SGHDT and CDR2 YYEEEE. The CDR3 coding sequence is TGTGCCAGCAGCTATTGGGGATGGGGTGAGCAGTTCTTC. Its protein product is CASSYWGWGEQFF. Drawing the rest from reference TRBV5-6 and TRBJ2-1, the complete variable domain is DAGVTQSPTHLIKTRGQQVTLRCSPKSGHDTVSWYQQALGQGPQFIFQYYEEEERQRGNFPDRFSGHQFPNYSSELNVNALLLGDSALYLCASSYWGWGEQFFGPGTRLTVL.

The gene calls are TRBV18 and TRBJ1-1; D is perhaps TRBD1 (5 bases). Trimming left V 5 bases short and J 2 bases short, with 9 bases between. This CDR3 has 13 residues. Germline CDR1 reads KGHSH; CDR2 reads LQKENI. The DNA of the CDR3 is TGTGCCAGCTCATGGACATTCAACACTGAAGCTTTCTTT. Its protein product is CASSWTFNTEAFF.

This clone appeared a few times. The same CDR3 arises from other DNA sequences in this sample as well. V is TRBV7-8 and J is TRBJ1-1, with 11 bases lining up with TRBD1. Germline V gene data show CDR1 as SGHVS and CDR2 as FQNEAQ. The CDR3 is made up of 15 amino acids. V trimming: 2 bases; J trimming: 3 bases; junction bases outside the gene matches: 2. The CDR3, as DNA: TGTGCCAGCAGCTTATTGGGACAGGGGGACACTGAAGCTTTCTTT. This encodes CASSLLGQGDTEAFF.

V and J are TRBV2 and TRBJ1-2; D is undetermined. Trimming stripped 4 bases from V and 4 bases from J, with 13 bases between. The CDR3 length is 14 residues. The germline V gene encodes CDR1 SNHLY and CDR2 FYNNEI. This chain's CDR3 is CASSGEGASYGYTF. In nucleotides, the CDR3 is TGTGCCAGCAGTGGAGAGGGCGCAAGCTATGGCTACACCTTC.

This clone appeared a few times. The V and J genes are TRBV5-1 and TRBJ1-4; D gene uncertain. Germline-derived CDR1 and CDR2 are SGHRS and YFSETQ. V was clipped by 5 bases and J by 4 bases, with 15 bases between them. The CDR3 is 15 amino acids. CDR3 sequence reads: CASRIRALGNEKLFF. The CDR3 DNA sequence: TGCGCCAGCAGAATCCGGGCCTTGGGTAATGAAAAACTGTTTTTT.

This chain uses TRBV5-4 with TRBJ2-7, with TRBD1 matching over 8 bases. Germline values: CDR1 SGHNT, CDR2 YYREEE (reference sequence). The junction had 11 bases not matched to a gene; V was cut back by 4 bases and J by 5 bases. CDR3 length equals 15 residues. CDR3 DNA sequence: TGTGCCAGCAGCACTATTAGGACAGGGAGAAACGAGCAGTACTTC. Its translation: CASSTIRTGRNEQYF.

The chain combines TRBV30 with TRBJ2-5; D perhaps matches TRBD1 (6 bases). The J call may be wrong; the DNA end is better matched by TRBJ2-7. The CDR3 contains 14 residues. CDR1 GTSNPN and CDR2 SVGIG come from the germline V gene (reference sequence). DNA of the CDR3: TGTGCCTGGACCTTTGGGGACACTAGCTACGAGCAGTACTTC. Its translation is CAWTFGDTSYEQYF.

This chain uses TRBV5-4 with TRBJ2-5, with TRBD2 as a possible D gene (6 bases). The CDR3 contains 14 residues. Germline V gene data show CDR1 as SGHNT and CDR2 as YYREEE (reference sequence). Between the trimmed V and J ends, which lost 4 bases and 5 bases, there was a span of 15 bases. The CDR3 is CASSPVAEGETQYF. The DNA of the CDR3 is TGTGCCAGCAGCCCCGTAGCGGAGGGGGAGACCCAGTACTTC.

The rearrangement uses TRBV5-6 and TRBJ2-1; D may be TRBD2 (6 bases). CDR3 size: 16 residues. CDR1 is SGHDT, CDR2 YYEEEE, per germline. Trimming shortened V by 6 bases and J by 3 bases, and 19 bases separated the two germline ends. The CDR3 DNA reads as TGTGCCAGCACCACTGGCAGTAGCGGTTACTACAATGAGCAGTTCTTC. This gives the protein CASTTGSSGYYNEQFF.

For the CDR3, the DNA is TGTGCCAGCAGCTTGGACCTAGCGGGACTCTACGAGCAGTACTTC. Amino acid sequence: CASSLDLAGLYEQYF. This chain connects TRBV5-4 to TRBJ2-7; the match to TRBD2 covers 9 bases. Germline CDR1 and CDR2: SGHNT and YYREEE (reference sequence). J lost 3 bases, V lost 0 bases, and 4 bases had no gene match. This CDR3 contains 15 residues.

The chain is built from TRBV5-5 and TRBJ1-5; D unclear. This CDR3 is 16 amino acids long. Germline CDR1 is SGHKS and CDR2 is YYEKEE (reference sequence). The germline V and J ends were trimmed by 4 bases and 2 bases, with 16 bases remaining between them. DNA for the CDR3: TGTGCCAGCAGCCCCGAAGTTAGGGTGGGCAATCAGCCCCAGCATTTT. Its translation is CASSPEVRVGNQPQHF.

V gene TRBV7-9 combines with J gene TRBJ1-2, with a tentative D call TRBD1 (5 bases). Germline V gene data show CDR1 as SEHNR and CDR2 as FQNEAQ (reference sequence). Between the trimmed V and J ends, which lost 1 base and 4 bases, there was a span of 10 bases. The CDR3 spans 14 residues. CDR3 DNA sequence: TGTGCCAGCAGCTTAGAACAGGCAAGCTATGGCTACACCTTC. Its protein product is CASSLEQASYGYTF.

The V call is TRBV5-4, the J call TRBJ2-4, with a tentative D call TRBD1 (6 bases). CDR1 is SGHNT, CDR2 YYREEE, per germline (reference sequence). This CDR3 region has 14 residues. V shed 0 bases and J shed 3 bases, with 7 bases lying between them. CDR3 loop: CASSLDRVKNIQYF. The CDR3 nucleotides read TGTGCCAGCAGCTTGGACAGGGTCAAAAACATTCAGTACTTC.

The chain uses TRBV5-8 and TRBJ1-5; D may be TRBD1 (6 bases). This CDR3 contains 13 residues. Germline V gene sequence: CDR1 SGHTS, CDR2 YDEGEE. V was pared by 4 bases and J by 7 bases, with 12 bases between. Here the CDR3 reads CASSPYRVQPQHF. CDR3 DNA sequence: TGTGCCAGCAGCCCGTACAGGGTCCAGCCCCAGCATTTT.

The genes are TRBV5-4 and TRBJ2-2, with D uncertain. Trimming pared 2 bases from V and 6 bases from J, leaving 14 bases between. The CDR3 spans 15 residues. Germline-derived CDR1 and CDR2 are SGHNT and YYREEE (reference sequence). The CDR3 spells CASSFIGGLAGELFF. The DNA for the CDR3 is TGTGCCAGCAGCTTTATAGGTGGCTTGGCCGGGGAGCTGTTTTTT.

This chain connects TRBV7-9 to TRBJ2-3, with 9 bases identical to TRBD2. V lost 5 bases to trimming and J lost 0 bases; unmatched junction nucleotides: 6. This CDR3 spans 16 amino acids. Germline V gene data show CDR1 as SEHNR and CDR2 as FQNEAQ (reference sequence). In DNA, the CDR3 is TGTGCCAGCAGCCCGGTAGCGGGAGTCAGCACAGATACGCAGTATTTT. Protein: CASSPVAGVSTDTQYF.

V usage is TRBV7-2 and J usage is TRBJ1-1; TRBD1 might be the D (6 bases). Germline V gene data show CDR1 as SGHTA and CDR2 as FQGNSA. There are 15 residues in the CDR3. V was cut by 0 bases and J by 1 base, with 9 bases left in between. CDR3 residues: CASSLALGGNTEAFF. As DNA, the CDR3 is TGTGCCAGCAGCTTAGCGTTAGGGGGGAACACTGAAGCTTTCTTT.

V and J are TRBV5-6 and TRBJ2-7; a possible D gene is TRBD1 (6 bases). Trimming took 2 bases from V and 6 from J, leaving 15 bases between them. The germline V gene encodes CDR1 SGHDT and CDR2 YYEEEE. The CDR3 has 14 residues. CDR3 amino acids: CASSLLQGMGEQYF. For the CDR3, the DNA is TGTGCCAGCAGCTTACTTCAGGGGATGGGCGAGCAGTACTTC.